The 27 T cell receptor beta chains presented below share a single source sample, sequenced in a study of OX40 agonist ivuxolimab in advanced cancers. The assay was immunoSEQ multiplex PCR, and TCRdb's table has in-frame clones only and misses some. The data contain under 55,000 clones, about four fifths of them seen just once; the ten biggest clones take up more than 2%. Sequencing used CD4+ or CD8+ T cells sorted from blood, obtained in a trial of the OX40 agonist ivuxolimab. These TCRs come from an adult with an advanced solid tumor such as melanoma, head and neck, liver or kidney cancer.

The V gene is TRBV9, the J gene TRBJ1-3, with D unclear. V dropped 2 bases and J dropped 2 bases, with 14 bases sitting between them. Germline V lookup: CDR1 SGDLS, CDR2 YYNGEE. The CDR3 is made up of 16 amino acids. The CDR3 nucleotides read TGTGCCAGCAGCGTCACCCCCACAATGGCTGGAAACACCATATATTTT. Encoded protein: CASSVTPTMAGNTIYF. The full variable domain, in which reference TRBV9 and TRBJ1-3 provide the parts outside the CDR3, is DSGVTQTPKHLITATGQRVTLRCSPRSGDLSVYWYQQSLDQGLQFLIQYYNGEERAKGNILERFSAQQFPDLHSELNLSSLELGDSALYFCASSVTPTMAGNTIYFGEGSWLTVV.

Concerning this clone: The same CDR3 can be traced to other DNA sequences in this sample. The CDR3 bases are TGTGCCAGCAGCGTAGGTCAGGGCACTAATGAAAAACTGTTTTTT. Protein sequence: CASSVGQGTNEKLFF. This rearrangement joins TRBV9 to TRBJ1-4; D may be TRBD1 (5 bases). Germline V gives CDR1 SGDLS, CDR2 YYNGEE. V was pared by 0 bases and J by 2 bases, with 8 bases between. The CDR3 has 15 residues.

A remark on this clone: The sample carries other DNA sequences with the same CDR3. This chain uses TRBV19 with TRBJ2-7; D gene unclear. Trimming took 2 bases from V and 4 from J, leaving 18 bases between them. This CDR3 contains 16 residues. Germline V gene data show CDR1 as LNHDA and CDR2 as SQIVND (reference sequence). The CDR3 DNA reads as TGTGCCAGTAGTATAAGGCCGGCCGAAAGCTCTTACGAGCAGTACTTC. Amino acids: CASSIRPAESSYEQYF.

The genes are TRBV5-1 and TRBJ1-4, with D maybe TRBD1 (5 bases). This CDR3 has 14 amino acids. The germline V and J ends were trimmed by 6 bases and 3 bases, with 12 bases remaining between them. Germline lookup yields CDR1 SGHRS and CDR2 YFSETQ. CDR3 loop: CASKHDRPNEKLFF. The CDR3 bases are TGCGCCAGCAAGCACGACAGACCTAATGAAAAACTGTTTTTT.

The chain uses TRBV5-4 and TRBJ2-7; D is unclear. V was cut by 2 bases and J by 2 bases, with 11 bases left in between. Per germline, CDR1 SGHNT and CDR2 YYREEE (reference sequence). The CDR3 runs 14 residues. The CDR3 loop reads CASSLFSPTYEQYF. CDR3 nucleotide sequence: TGTGCCAGCAGCTTATTCAGTCCTACCTACGAGCAGTACTTC.

This clone showed up just once. This rearrangement joins TRBV10-1 to TRBJ1-2, with no clear D. Germline CDR1 reads WNHNN; CDR2 reads SYGVQD (reference sequence). V lost 0 bases and J 2 bases, leaving 4 bases between the germline ends. This CDR3 is 13 amino acids long. This CDR3 is CASSESGNYGYTF. CDR3 DNA sequence: TGCGCCAGCAGTGAGTCAGGGAACTATGGCTACACCTTC.

V and J are TRBV7-2 and TRBJ2-7; D unclear. Germline CDR1 is SGHTA and CDR2 is FQGNSA. The V gene lost 2 bases and the J gene lost 2 bases, with 10 bases spanning the gap. CDR3 size: 14 residues. CDR3 bases: TGTGCCAGCAGCTTATCACAGAGTACCTACGAGCAGTACTTC. The encoded protein is CASSLSQSTYEQYF.

This chain links TRBV23-1 with TRBJ1-5; D is possibly TRBD1 (5 bases). TRBV23-1 is an open reading frame, and its role is uncertain. The CDR3 covers 18 residues. Trimming shortened V by 8 bases and J by 0 bases, and 23 bases separated the two germline ends. The CDR3 DNA follows: TGCGCCAGCTTAAGGGGTGGGTTGGGAGTTTATAGCAATCAGCCCCAGCATTTT. Its protein is CASLRGGLGVYSNQPQHF.

This chain links TRBV29-1 with TRBJ2-3; the D is unclear. CDR3 length: 14 residues. Germline V gives CDR1 SQVTM, CDR2 ANQGSEA. The V end lost 4 bases, the J end lost 1 base, and 12 bases lay between the germline ends. CDR3 sequence reads: CSVGQSVRTDTQYF. CDR3 in DNA: TGCAGCGTTGGGCAGAGCGTACGCACAGATACGCAGTATTTT.

The chain has TRBV27 and TRBJ2-7; D might be TRBD1 or TRBD2, each matching 5 bases. The CDR3 is made up of 14 amino acids. The V end was cut by 3 bases, the J end by 2 bases, with 11 bases between. Germline loops: CDR1 MNHEY, CDR2 SMNVEV (reference sequence). The CDR3 sequence is CASSFRGAAYEQYF. CDR3 nucleotides: TGTGCCAGCAGTTTCAGAGGGGCGGCCTACGAGCAGTACTTC.

The V gene is TRBV30, the J gene TRBJ2-3, with 10 positions matching TRBD1. Germline V gene sequence: CDR1 GTSNPN, CDR2 SVGIG (reference sequence). V lost 0 bases, J lost 5 bases, and 5 bases stayed unmatched. The CDR3 consists of 15 residues. CDR3 region: CAWSVGQGGGDTQYF. The DNA for the CDR3 is TGTGCCTGGAGTGTAGGACAGGGGGGGGGAGATACGCAGTATTTT.

This rearrangement joins TRBV27 to TRBJ2-2; 11 nucleotides match TRBD2. In germline, CDR1 is MNHEY, CDR2 SMNVEV (reference sequence). V shed 3 bases, J shed 7 bases, and the junction held 10 bases outside the gene matches. This CDR3 is 17 amino acids long. This CDR3 is CASSFSLLAGVVGELFF. The CDR3 DNA is TGTGCCAGCAGTTTCTCATTACTAGCGGGAGTAGTCGGGGAGCTGTTTTTT.

The rearrangement links TRBV9 to TRBJ1-1; TRBD1 agrees at 7 bases. The CDR3 contains 14 residues. CDR1 is SGDLS, CDR2 YYNGEE, per germline. Trimming at V came to 4 bases and at J to 7 bases, leaving 10 bases not matched to a gene. CDR3 in DNA: TGTGCCAGCAGCACCAGGACAGGTTTTGGTGAAGCTTTCTTT. This translates into CASSTRTGFGEAFF.

The chain carries TRBV10-1 and TRBJ2-5; tentatively, D is TRBD2 (5 bases). CDR1 is WNHNN and CDR2 is SYGVQD in the germline V gene (reference sequence). The CDR3 spans 13 residues. V dropped 8 bases and J dropped 4 bases, with 14 bases sitting between them. CDR3 amino acids: CASGEGFGETQYF. The CDR3 bases are TGCGCCAGCGGCGAGGGCTTCGGAGAGACCCAGTACTTC.

The chain couples TRBV7-6 to TRBJ1-3; 7 positions agree with TRBD1. Per germline, CDR1 SGHVS and CDR2 FNYEAQ. The CDR3 covers 15 residues. The junction had 3 bases not matched to a gene; V was cut back by 4 bases and J by 0 bases. The CDR3 bases are TGTGCCAGCAGCTCCGGGACAGACTCTGGAAACACCATATATTTT. Its protein product is CASSSGTDSGNTIYF.

The chain recombines TRBV19 with TRBJ2-6; D could derive from TRBD1 or TRBD2 (5 bases each). The CDR3 consists of 16 residues. V lost 5 bases, J lost 0 bases, and 11 bases lay in between. Germline CDR1 and CDR2: LNHDA and SQIVND (reference sequence). CDR3: CASSRDGNSGANVLTF. DNA of the CDR3: TGTGCCAGTAGTCGGGACGGAAACTCTGGGGCCAACGTCCTGACTTTC.

The chain recombines TRBV28 with TRBJ2-7, with 9 bases aligning to TRBD2. Germline CDR1 and CDR2: MDHEN and SYDVKM. After removal of 4 bases from V and 6 bases from J, the junction contained 22 bases not matched to a gene. This CDR3 contains 19 residues. The DNA for the CDR3 is TGTGCCAGCAGTTCTTTCTATATAGTGACTAGCGGACCCCAGGGCGAGCAGTACTTC. This translates into CASSSFYIVTSGPQGEQYF.

The gene calls are TRBV10-1 and TRBJ2-1, with D possibly being TRBD1 (6 bases). Trimming took off 1 base at V and 9 bases at J, with 10 bases between the two ends. The germline gives CDR1 WNHNN, CDR2 SYGVQD (reference sequence). This CDR3 spans 13 amino acids. The CDR3 nucleotides are TGCGCCAGCAGTGAGTACAGGGATACTGAGCAGTTCTTC. It translates to CASSEYRDTEQFF.

The J gene is TRBJ2-7, the V gene TRBV5-1, with D unclear. With 7 bases removed from V and 3 bases from J, the gap between germline ends came to 17 bases. Per germline, CDR1 SGHRS and CDR2 YFSETQ. The CDR3 loop spans 14 amino acids. DNA of the CDR3: TGCGCCAGCCAATATACATTCGGGTACTACGAGCAGTACTTC. This gives the protein CASQYTFGYYEQYF. Based on the CDR3 plus reference TRBV5-1 and TRBJ2-7, the full variable domain is KAGVTQTPRYLIKTRGQQVTLSCSPISGHRSVSWYQQTPGQGLQFLFEYFSETQRNKGNFPGRFSGRQFSNSRSEMNVSTLELGDSALYLCASQYTFGYYEQYFGPGTRLTVT.

The rearrangement joins TRBV7-3 to TRBJ2-7; the match to TRBD1 covers 8 bases. CDR1 is SGHTA and CDR2 is FQGTGA in the germline V gene. V gave up 2 bases and J gave up 9 bases; unmatched junction bases: 12. This CDR3 is built from 15 residues. The CDR3 loop is CASSLGAGGGQGQYF. CDR3 sequence (DNA): TGTGCCAGCAGCTTAGGAGCCGGGGGTGGACAGGGGCAGTACTTC.

This clone was picked up a small number of times. The chain employs TRBV10-3 and TRBJ2-2; a possible D gene is TRBD1 (5 bases). This CDR3 spans 15 amino acids. V lost 4 bases and J 3 bases, leaving 12 bases between the germline ends. Germline V lookup: CDR1 ENHRY, CDR2 SYGVKD. The chain's CDR3 is CAISGIRVDTGELFF. CDR3 nucleotide sequence: TGTGCCATCAGTGGGATCAGGGTTGACACCGGGGAGCTGTTTTTT.

The V call is TRBV7-8, the J call TRBJ2-2; 7 bases align to TRBD2. The CDR3 has 15 amino acids. Germline V gene lookup returns CDR1 SGHVS and CDR2 FQNEAQ. Trimming took 3 bases from V and 4 from J; bases not matched to a gene: 5. The CDR3 loop is CASSLISGFTGELFF. CDR3 nucleotides: TGTGCCAGCAGCTTGATTAGCGGGTTCACCGGGGAGCTGTTTTTT.

This clone came up a few times. The chain recombines TRBV28 with TRBJ1-1; D gene uncertain. The CDR3 runs 16 residues. Germline CDR1 MDHEN, CDR2 SYDVKM. Trimming removed 5 bases at V and 0 bases at J, with 16 bases between. CDR3 residues: CASSPAGRPLNTEAFF. CDR3 nucleotide sequence: TGTGCCAGCAGTCCCGCTGGACGGCCCCTGAACACTGAAGCTTTCTTT.

The genes are TRBV19 and TRBJ2-5; D tentatively reads TRBD1 or TRBD2 (5 bases each). CDR3 length: 14 residues. V was shortened by 1 base and J by 5 bases, with 11 bases between the two germline ends. Germline CDR1 and CDR2: LNHDA and SQIVND (reference sequence). This CDR3 reads CASSIGGAPETQYF. The CDR3 coding sequence is TGTGCCAGTAGTATAGGAGGGGCCCCTGAGACCCAGTACTTC.

The gene calls are TRBV10-3 and TRBJ1-2; D ambiguous. Germline CDR1 and CDR2: ENHRY and SYGVKD. Trimming pared 0 bases from V and 6 bases from J, leaving 2 bases between. The CDR3 runs to 11 residues. CDR3 in amino acids: CAISESDGYTF. CDR3 DNA sequence: TGTGCCATCAGTGAGTCTGATGGCTACACCTTC.

CDR3 residues: CASSDGGPADEKLFF. The DNA for the CDR3 is TGTGCCAGCAGTGATGGGGGTCCGGCTGATGAAAAACTGTTTTTT. The rearrangement uses TRBV6-4 and TRBJ1-4; D is perhaps TRBD1 (5 bases). The germline gives CDR1 MRHNA, CDR2 SNTAGT. V was pared by 3 bases and J by 6 bases, with 14 bases between. CDR3 length equals 15 residues.

The chain employs TRBV7-6 and TRBJ2-1, with TRBD2 matching 8 bases. CDR1 and CDR2 (germline): SGHVS, FNYEAQ. The CDR3 consists of 15 residues. V lost 5 bases and J lost 7; bases outside the gene matches: 10. The CDR3 sequence: CASSPGLGLSNEQFF. The CDR3 nucleotides are TGTGCCAGCAGCCCGGGACTAGGTTTATCAAATGAGCAGTTCTTC.